The 17 T cell receptor beta chains listed next were all sequenced from one sample in a study of blood T cell repertoires in COVID-19 (dated by TCRdb to the early 2020s). The method was the immunoSEQ multiplex PCR assay. Drawn from immuneACCESS, this table holds only the in-frame rearrangements with V and J called that TCRdb kept. Clones are partly lost; checked studies trace under half to an unresolved V gene and leave the rest unexplained. The sample table holds around 280,000 clones, of which 70% to 90% were seen once. 1% to 1.5% of the sample is taken by the ten largest. The sample taken for sequencing was peripheral blood. The receptor set was obtained from a man aged 65-85 years with acute or convalescent COVID-19.

The chain combines TRBV6-5 with TRBJ1-6; the D gene is possibly TRBD1 (5 bases). Trimming removed 8 bases from V and 5 bases from J, with 10 bases in between. The germline gives CDR1 MNHEY, CDR2 SVGAGI. The CDR3 runs 13 residues. CDR3 sequence: CASRTLNNSPLHF. The CDR3 DNA reads TGTGCCAGCCGGACACTGAATAATTCACCCCTCCACTTT.

This clone was seen once. The chain uses TRBV27 and TRBJ2-3; D unclear. Trimming shortened V by 5 bases and J by 5 bases, and 17 bases separated the two germline ends. The V gene's germline CDR1 is MNHEY and CDR2 SMNVEV (reference sequence). The CDR3 runs to 15 residues. The CDR3 sequence is CASSQRPRRGDTQYF. The CDR3 DNA is TGTGCCAGCAGTCAACGGCCGAGGAGAGGAGATACGCAGTATTTT.

This chain connects TRBV6-6 to TRBJ2-3; weak D call: TRBD1 (5 bases). The ends were cut back, 2 bases at V and 4 bases at J, with 13 bases in the middle. Germline V gene data show CDR1 as MNHNY and CDR2 as SVGAGI (reference sequence). The CDR3 is 15 residues long. The CDR3 loop is CASSYGQGGSDTQYF. CDR3 DNA: TGTGCCAGCAGTTACGGGCAGGGTGGGTCAGATACGCAGTATTTT.

Here the CDR3 reads CASSAQGASDTQYF. The CDR3, as DNA: TGTGCCAGCAGTGCACAGGGGGCGTCGGATACGCAGTATTTT. The rearrangement joins TRBV5-6 to TRBJ2-3, with 9 nucleotides matching TRBD1. V dropped 5 bases and J dropped 6; count of bases not matched to a gene: 7. This CDR3 has 14 amino acids. CDR1 and CDR2 (germline): SGHDT, YYEEEE.

The CDR3 DNA is TGTGCCTGGAGGTACCCGGGGACAGCTAATCAGCCCCAGCATTTT. Protein: CAWRYPGTANQPQHF. The chain uses TRBV30 and TRBJ1-5; 7 nucleotides align to TRBD1. Germline lookup yields CDR1 GTSNPN and CDR2 SVGIG (reference sequence). Losses at the gene ends were 3 bases for V and 4 bases for J; bases not matched to a gene: 9. The length of the CDR3 is 15 residues.

Here the CDR3 reads CATSDPGLAETQYF. In DNA, the CDR3 is TGTGCCACCAGTGACCCCGGACTAGCGGAGACGCAGTATTTT. V usage is TRBV24-1 and J usage is TRBJ2-3; 10 positions match TRBD2. This CDR3 has 14 amino acids. CDR1 KGHDR and CDR2 SFDVKD come from the germline V gene. The junction had 6 bases not matched to a gene; V was cut back by 4 bases and J by 9 bases.

The chain joins TRBV24-1 to TRBJ2-3; TRBD2 matches at 9 bases. The CDR3 contains 13 residues. V lost 12 bases to trimming and J lost 2 bases; unmatched junction nucleotides: 5. Per germline, CDR1 KGHDR and CDR2 SFDVKD. CDR3 sequence (DNA): TGTGCCTCGGGACTAGCCCACACAGATACGCAGTATTTT. Translating it yields CASGLAHTDTQYF.

V usage is TRBV6-1 and J usage is TRBJ2-7; D may be TRBD1 (5 bases). The germline V gene has CDR1 MNHNS and CDR2 SASEGT. Trimming took off 2 bases at V and 2 bases at J, with 7 bases between the two ends. The CDR3 length is 13 residues. In DNA, the CDR3 is TGTGCCAGCAGTGAACTGGGGCCCTACGAGCAGTACTTC. Translating gives CASSELGPYEQYF.

V is TRBV5-4 and J is TRBJ1-1, with 9 bases identical to TRBD1. V lost 7 bases to trimming and J lost 5 bases; unmatched junction nucleotides: 9. The germline V gene encodes CDR1 SGHNT and CDR2 YYREEE (reference sequence). This CDR3 comprises 14 residues. CDR3 loop: CASRDRASGTEAFF. CDR3 bases: TGTGCCAGCCGGGACAGGGCTTCAGGAACTGAAGCTTTCTTT.

The CDR3 bases are TGTGCCTGGAGGGCTGGAGTAGGCTATTCACCCCTCCACTTT. It yields the protein CAWRAGVGYSPLHF. The chain couples TRBV30 to TRBJ1-6; no definite D call. The V gene's germline CDR1 is GTSNPN and CDR2 SVGIG (reference sequence). The CDR3 length is 14 residues. Deletions cut 3 bases from V and 8 bases from J, with 14 bases between.

V is TRBV29-1 and J is TRBJ2-3, with D tentatively TRBD2 (7 bases). This CDR3 spans 15 amino acids. The germline gives CDR1 SQVTM, CDR2 ANQGSEA. V was pared by 7 bases and J by 1 base, with 18 bases between. CDR3 nucleotide sequence: TGCAGCGCTTCCGGAGGGGGGGGACGCACAGATACGCAGTATTTT. Translating it yields CSASGGGGRTDTQYF.

V gene TRBV6-5 combines with J gene TRBJ2-7; 7 positions match TRBD1. The V gene's germline CDR1 is MNHEY and CDR2 SVGAGI. V lost 8 bases, J lost 1 base, and 5 bases stayed unmatched. This CDR3 is 13 amino acids long. The CDR3 DNA follows: TGTGCCAGCCTATCGACAGGGTCCTACGAGCAGTACTTC. Protein product: CASLSTGSYEQYF.

The chain joins TRBV6-2 or TRBV6-3 to TRBJ2-3, with D unresolved. V lost 2 bases and J lost 8, with 8 bases in between. The CDR3 has 12 residues. From germline, CDR1 is MNHEY and CDR2 SVGEGT. Here the CDR3 reads CASSYESVTQYF. CDR3 nucleotides: TGTGCCAGCAGTTACGAGTCTGTTACGCAGTATTTT.

The J gene is TRBJ2-5, the V gene TRBV19; D might be TRBD2 (6 bases). V lost 4 bases and J lost 4, with 13 bases in between. The germline gives CDR1 LNHDA, CDR2 SQIVND (reference sequence). This CDR3 is 14 amino acids long. DNA for the CDR3: TGTGCCAGTAGTACCCGGACTATCCGAGAGACCCAGTACTTC. It specifies CASSTRTIRETQYF.

The sample holds a few counts of this clone. The gene calls are TRBV30 and TRBJ2-2; 9 bases are shared with TRBD2. The CDR3 is made up of 14 amino acids. The ends lost 2 bases at V and 4 bases at J; junction bases unmatched: 2. Germline V gene data show CDR1 as GTSNPN and CDR2 as SVGIG (reference sequence). CDR3 residues: CAWSFSGSTGELFF. The CDR3 region has the DNA TGTGCCTGGAGTTTTAGCGGGAGCACCGGGGAGCTGTTTTTT.

J is TRBJ1-6 and V is TRBV25-1; D unresolved. The germline V gene has CDR1 MGHDK and CDR2 SYGVNS. The CDR3 runs to 15 residues. V was cut by 1 base and J by 7 bases, with 11 bases left in between. The CDR3 DNA is TGTGCCAGCAGTGAATTGGAACAGCTCAATTCACCCCTCCACTTT. This sequence encodes CASSELEQLNSPLHF.

The V gene is TRBV6-5, the J gene TRBJ1-2; no reliable D call. The CDR3 extends over 10 amino acids. V lost 6 bases, J lost 8 bases, and 7 bases lay in between. The germline CDR1 and CDR2 sequences are MNHEY and SVGAGI. CDR3 in DNA: TGTGCCAGCAGCCCAGAAGGCTACACCTTC. Translating it yields CASSPEGYTF.